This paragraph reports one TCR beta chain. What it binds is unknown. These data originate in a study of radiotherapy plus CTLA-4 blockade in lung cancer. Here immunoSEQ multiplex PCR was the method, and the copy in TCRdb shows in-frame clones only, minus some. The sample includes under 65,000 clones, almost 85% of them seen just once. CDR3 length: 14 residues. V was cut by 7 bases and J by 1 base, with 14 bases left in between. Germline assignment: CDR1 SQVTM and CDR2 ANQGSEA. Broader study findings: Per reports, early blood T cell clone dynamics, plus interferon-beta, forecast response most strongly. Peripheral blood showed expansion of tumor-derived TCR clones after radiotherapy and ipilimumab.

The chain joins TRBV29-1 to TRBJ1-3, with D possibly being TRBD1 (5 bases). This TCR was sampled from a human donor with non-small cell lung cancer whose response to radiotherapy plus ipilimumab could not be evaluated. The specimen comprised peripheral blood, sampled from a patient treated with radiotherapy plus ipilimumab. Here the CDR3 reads CSAVGRGSGNTIYF. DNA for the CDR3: TGCAGCGCTGTGGGCCGGGGGTCTGGAAACACCATATATTTT.